This T cell receptor (beta chain) was found in a study of T-cell reconstitution after alpha-beta-depleted transplantation in children. Unique molecular identifiers tagged the TCRbeta library. TCRdb redid the calling of the PCR reads with MiXCR, one entry per CDR3 protein. The table lists 200,000 to 250,000 distinct CDR3 sequences, about 12% of them singletons, with roughly 2.6% in the top ten. V gave up 6 bases and J gave up 4 bases; unmatched junction bases: 6. CDR1 and CDR2 (germline): SGHVS, FNYEAQ. CDR3 length: 16 residues. The table lists this clonotype with many counts. This clonotype originated in a human donor who donated a stem cell graft to a child with acute lymphoblastic leukemia. The gene calls are TRBV7-6 and TRBJ2-3, with 14 bases fitting TRBD2. The material was PBMCs from the stem cell graft donor, obtained from the stem cell graft. The CDR3 DNA is TGTGCCAGCAGACCCGGGACTAGCGGGAGTGCAGATACGCAGTATTTT. This translates into CASRPGTSGSADTQYF.